A single sample is the source of the 12 T cell receptor beta chains below, sequenced in a study of neoadjuvant anti-PD-1 for oral cavity cancer. The repertoire was sequenced with immunoSEQ multiplex PCR; TCRdb's copy has only in-frame clones and lacks some. This repertoire shows approximately 14,000 clones, 65% to 70% found once; its top ten account for approximately 2%. Here the sequenced sample was PBMCs, taken before nivolumab (anti-PD-1) treatment. Receptors were obtained from a person between 40 and 85 years old with oral cavity squamous cell carcinoma.

V is TRBV11-2 and J is TRBJ2-3; tentative D call: TRBD2 (6 bases). CDR1 and CDR2 from the germline V gene are SGHAT and FQNNGV. V lost 5 bases and J 1 base, leaving 19 bases between the germline ends. CDR3 length: 17 residues. The CDR3 nucleotides read TGTGCCAGCAGCGACACTACGGGACTGTCTGGCACAGATACGCAGTATTTT. This gives the protein CASSDTTGLSGTDTQYF.

V usage is TRBV29-1 and J usage is TRBJ2-3; D may be TRBD2 (7 bases). The CDR3 length is 13 residues. Germline V gene data show CDR1 as SQVTM and CDR2 as ANQGSEA. Trimming left V 4 bases short and J 5 bases short, with 13 bases between. The CDR3 bases are TGCAGCGTTGTAGGGGGGGCGATAGATACGCAGTATTTT. This encodes CSVVGGAIDTQYF.

This chain uses TRBV11-3 with TRBJ2-3, with a weak D call TRBD1 (6 bases). Per germline, CDR1 SGHNT and CDR2 YENEEA. This CDR3 is built from 16 residues. V was trimmed by 4 bases and J by 0 bases, leaving 14 bases between them. The CDR3, as DNA: TGTGCCAGCAGCTCCTACAGGGCCTCTAGCACAGATACGCAGTATTTT. Translating it yields CASSSYRASSTDTQYF.

In this sample, this clone turned up a few times. The rearrangement links TRBV10-3 to TRBJ1-5, with 7 bases lining up with TRBD1. The J segment lost 6 bases and the V segment lost 8 bases, leaving 10 bases of the junction unmatched. The CDR3 is made up of 14 amino acids. Germline assignment: CDR1 ENHRY and CDR2 SYGVKD. The CDR3 reads CAISPTGAGQPQHF. The CDR3 region has the DNA TGTGCCATCTCCCCCACAGGGGCGGGTCAGCCCCAGCATTTT.

This clone has only one observation. The chain is built from TRBV11-2 and TRBJ2-1, with 7 nucleotides matching TRBD1. The CDR3 length is 15 residues. Germline V CDR1 and CDR2: SGHAT, FQNNGV. V lost 5 bases to trimming and J lost 4 bases; unmatched junction nucleotides: 8. CDR3 sequence reads: CASSAREGQYNEQFF. DNA for the CDR3: TGTGCCAGCAGCGCCCGAGAGGGACAGTACAATGAGCAGTTCTTC.

This clone appeared a single time. This chain connects TRBV14 to TRBJ2-1; TRBD2 matches at 7 bases. Looked up from germline, CDR1 is SGHDN and CDR2 is FVKESK. The CDR3 extends over 14 amino acids. Trimming at V came to 2 bases and at J to 8 bases, leaving 6 bases not matched to a gene. The DNA for the CDR3 is TGTGCCAGCAGCCAAAGGGTAGCGGGTGATGAGCAGTTCTTC. It encodes CASSQRVAGDEQFF.

The V gene is TRBV6-1, the J gene TRBJ2-2; 12 bases agree with TRBD2. This CDR3 region has 15 residues. J gave up 6 bases and V 5 bases, and 4 bases lay outside the gene matches. CDR1 and CDR2 from the germline V gene are MNHNS and SASEGT. The CDR3 is CASSPGLAGPGELFF. DNA of the CDR3: TGTGCCAGCAGTCCCGGACTAGCGGGGCCCGGGGAGCTGTTTTTT.

This clone was seen only a few times. This chain connects TRBV5-1 to TRBJ1-1; 9 nucleotides line up with TRBD1. V trimming: 4 bases; J trimming: 2 bases; junction bases outside the gene matches: 3. The CDR3 is 14 amino acids. From germline, CDR1 is SGHRS and CDR2 YFSETQ. In nucleotides, the CDR3 is TGCGCCAGCAGCCCGGGACAGGGCAACACTGAAGCTTTCTTT. It codes for CASSPGQGNTEAFF.

The gene calls are TRBV5-1 and TRBJ2-5; D is undetermined. The CDR3 consists of 16 residues. CDR1 SGHRS and CDR2 YFSETQ come from the germline V gene. The germline V and J ends were trimmed by 0 bases and 3 bases, with 15 bases remaining between them. The chain's CDR3 is CASSLGASADKETQYF. The CDR3 DNA follows: TGCGCCAGCAGCTTGGGCGCTAGTGCGGATAAAGAGACCCAGTACTTC.

In its sample, this clone was seen once. The chain is built from TRBV29-1 and TRBJ1-2, with D maybe TRBD1 (6 bases). The CDR3 covers 13 residues. The ends were cut back, 6 bases at V and 4 bases at J, with 15 bases in the middle. CDR1 SQVTM and CDR2 ANQGSEA come from the germline V gene. DNA of the CDR3: TGCAGCGTCCAAGGGGGGGACTTCTATGGCTACACCTTC. Protein sequence: CSVQGGDFYGYTF.

CDR3 in amino acids: CASSLGKSSSYNEQFF. CDR3 bases: TGTGCCAGCAGCTTAGGTAAATCGAGCTCCTACAATGAGCAGTTCTTC. The chain has TRBV11-2 and TRBJ2-1; D is uncertain. CDR1 is SGHAT and CDR2 is FQNNGV in the germline V gene. The CDR3 is 16 amino acids. V shed 1 base and J shed 0 bases, with 10 bases lying between them. The whole variable domain, remainder taken from reference TRBV11-2 and TRBJ2-1, is EAGVAQSPRYKIIEKRQSVAFWCNPISGHATLYWYQQILGQGPKLLIQFQNNGVVDDSQLPKDRFSAERLKGVDSTLKIQPAKLEDSAVYLCASSLGKSSSYNEQFFGPGTRLTVL.

V gene TRBV18 combines with J gene TRBJ1-1, with a tentative D call TRBD1 (5 bases). In germline, CDR1 is KGHSH, CDR2 LQKENI. This CDR3 is built from 14 residues. Trimming shortened V by 4 bases and J by 4 bases, and 13 bases separated the two germline ends. This chain's CDR3 is CASSLQGGGTEAFF. CDR3 DNA: TGTGCCAGCTCACTGCAGGGTGGAGGCACTGAAGCTTTCTTT.